This record concerns one TCR beta chain sequence. Assay used: immunoSEQ multiplex PCR; TCRdb lists only in-frame clones, some missing. Found here are fewer than 85,000 clones, about 83% of them singletons; the top ten hold 5.5% to 7.5%. This sample was included in a study of blood T cell repertoires in COVID-19. Study-wide background: The United States, Italy and Spain supplied acute and convalescent COVID-19 samples. Sample material is recorded as cDNA or gDNA derived from T cells, B-cell-depleted T cells, or PBMCs.

Per germline, CDR1 SGHDT and CDR2 YYEEEE. The V gene lost 6 bases and the J gene lost 3 bases, with 12 bases spanning the gap. CDR3 length: 13 amino acids. The material sequenced was peripheral blood. This chain links TRBV5-6 with TRBJ1-2; D not certain. This receptor was taken from a woman in her sixties or seventies with acute or convalescent COVID-19. The CDR3 region is CASTQDRDYGYTF. For the CDR3, the DNA is TGTGCCAGCACCCAAGACCGGGACTATGGCTACACCTTC. The full variable domain, with the rest looked up from reference TRBV5-6 and TRBJ1-2, is DAGVTQSPTHLIKTRGQQVTLRCSPKSGHDTVSWYQQALGQGPQFIFQYYEEEERQRGNFPDRFSGHQFPNYSSELNVNALLLGDSALYLCASTQDRDYGYTFGSGTRLTVV.